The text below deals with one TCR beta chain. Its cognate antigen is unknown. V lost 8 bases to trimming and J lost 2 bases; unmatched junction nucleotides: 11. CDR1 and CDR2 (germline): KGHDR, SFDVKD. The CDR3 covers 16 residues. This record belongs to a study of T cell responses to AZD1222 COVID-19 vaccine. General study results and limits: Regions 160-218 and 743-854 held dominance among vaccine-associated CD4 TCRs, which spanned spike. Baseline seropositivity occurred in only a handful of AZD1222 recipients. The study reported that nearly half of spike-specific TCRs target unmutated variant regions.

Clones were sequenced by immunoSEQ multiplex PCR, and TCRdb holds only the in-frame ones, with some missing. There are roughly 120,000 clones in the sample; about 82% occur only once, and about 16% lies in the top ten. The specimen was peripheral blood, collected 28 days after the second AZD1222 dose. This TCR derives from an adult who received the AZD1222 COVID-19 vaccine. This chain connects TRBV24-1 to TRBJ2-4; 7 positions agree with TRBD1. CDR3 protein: CATTGTDPFPKNIQYF. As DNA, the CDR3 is TGTGCCACCACTGGGACAGATCCCTTCCCCAAAAACATTCAGTACTTC.